What follows is one T cell receptor (beta chain) and its context. TCR beta sequences were obtained from blood CD8+ and CD4+ T cells. Included as multiple sclerosis controls were treatment-naive patients who had stable or active relapsing-remitting disease. Negative isolation was used for CD8+ and CD4+ T cells and FACS enrichment for TEMRA cells. This sample is part of a study of CD8 T cells in Susac syndrome. The CDR3 has 17 residues. Trimming stripped 1 base from V and 1 base from J, with 16 bases between. Germline V gene data show CDR1 as SGHNT and CDR2 as YYREEE (reference sequence). Reverse transcription used roughly 0.45 to 1 ug RNA and random hexamers. Multiplex immunoSEQ PCR targeted 54 Vbeta and 13 Jbeta TCR beta segments. TCRdb reprocessed the immunoSEQ multiplex PCR reads via MiXCR and lists one record per CDR3 protein. The data hold some 100,000 distinct CDR3 sequences, with 90% to 95% observed a single time.

This clonotype was obtained from a human donor with multiple sclerosis. Material for sequencing was CD4+ T cells from PBMCs. The J gene is TRBJ2-3, the V gene TRBV5-4; D call uncertain. The CDR3 DNA reads as TGTGCCAGCAGCTTGCAGCGCGTGTCTCTCGGCACAGATACGCAGTATTTT. It is translated as CASSLQRVSLGTDTQYF.